This TCR beta chain comes out of a study of T cells after yellow fever vaccination. TCRdb re-called the 5' RACE reads with MiXCR, one entry per CDR3 protein. The data show 620,000 or so distinct CDR3 sequences, with 17% seen just once and about 18% held by the top ten. The germline CDR1 and CDR2 sequences are MNHEY and SVGEGT. CDR3 length: 13 amino acids. V was pared by 4 bases and J by 7 bases, with 4 bases of the junction left unmatched. This sequence was found in a man in his late teens or twenties who received the YFV17D yellow fever vaccine. The sample consisted of PBMCs, taken 5 days after the first yellow fever vaccination. V gene TRBV6-2 or TRBV6-3 combines with J gene TRBJ1-5; TRBD1 agrees at 7 bases. In DNA form, the CDR3 reads TGTGCCAGCAGTTCGGACAGGAGACAGCCCCAGCATTTT. It yields the protein CASSSDRRQPQHF.